The clone carrying this T cell receptor (beta chain) has a handful of counts. This sample was taken from a study of cytomegalovirus exposure and HLA in healthy donors. Study details: Earlier results showed 90 million to 130 million unique TCR beta sequences derived from some 190 million T cells.

In the PCR, 60 Vbeta and 13 Jbeta primers were used. Sequenced by immunoSEQ multiplex PCR; TCRdb stores in-frame clones only, minus some. The sample records roughly 90,000 clones, 78% being singletons. Sequencing input: PBMCs. The TCR originated in a middle-aged woman in good health and CMV-seropositive.

The DNA of the CDR3 is TGCGCCAGCAGCCCAAGTGGCGGGGAGTGGTACGAGCAGTACTTC. Protein product: CASSPSGGEWYEQYF. The chain links TRBV4-3 to TRBJ2-7; weak D call: TRBD2 (6 bases). The germline V gene encodes CDR1 LGHNA and CDR2 YSLEER. V was clipped by 4 bases and J by 4 bases, with 17 bases between them. This CDR3 comprises 15 residues.